This T cell receptor beta chain was captured by sequencing in a study of CD8+ T cells in alopecia areata. Whole-study context: Patients received oral tofacitinib, 5 to 10 mg twice daily, for moderate-to-severe alopecia areata. Tofacitinib ran 6 to 18 months, followed by 6 months off drug. Patients given treatment had severity scored by the percentage of scalp area affected.

Sample treatment: oral pan-JAK inhibitor, 5-10 mg twice daily. Sequencing used cDNA as its template, made by extracting RNA and reverse transcribing it. TCRdb's table, derived via immunoSEQ multiplex PCR, lists solely in-frame clones and lacks some. The data contain about 290,000 clones, 58% of them seen just once; the ten biggest clones take up about 1.8%. This clone appeared a few times. The TCR sequence derives from a human donor with alopecia areata. Material: CD4+ T cells sorted from blood, obtained at week 24, from a patient treated with tofacitinib.

In DNA form, the CDR3 reads TGTGCCAGCAGCTTCGGGGCGAAGGAAGAGCAGTACTTC. Translated: CASSFGAKEEQYF. The rearrangement joins TRBV7-8 to TRBJ2-7, with D perhaps given as TRBD1 or TRBD2 (5 bases each). The CDR3 extends over 13 amino acids. The germline V and J ends were trimmed by 3 bases and 7 bases, with 13 bases remaining between them. Germline V CDR1 and CDR2: SGHVS, FQNEAQ.